The clone carrying this T cell receptor (beta chain) was recorded many times. CDR1 LGHNT and CDR2 FRNRAP come from the germline V gene. J gave up 0 bases and V 3 bases, and 9 bases lay outside the gene matches. There are 19 residues in the CDR3. Breast cancer patients provided tissue from their axillary draining lymph nodes. TCRdb analysed the multiplex PCR reads with MiXCR anew, one entry per CDR3 protein. The sample shows roughly 110,000 distinct CDR3 sequences, less than 40% of them seen only once. This specimen belongs to a study of breast tumors, draining lymph nodes, adjacent tissues. The sample taken for sequencing was axillary lymph node tissue. This sequence joins TRBV12-5 and TRBJ2-3; 13 positions match TRBD2. The TCR originated in a female donor with breast cancer. Some clones in this sample may be carry-over from other donors' samples. CDR3 protein: CASGFRRLAGGPSTDTQYF. The CDR3 coding sequence is TGTGCTAGTGGTTTCAGGAGACTAGCGGGGGGCCCAAGCACAGATACGCAGTATTTT.